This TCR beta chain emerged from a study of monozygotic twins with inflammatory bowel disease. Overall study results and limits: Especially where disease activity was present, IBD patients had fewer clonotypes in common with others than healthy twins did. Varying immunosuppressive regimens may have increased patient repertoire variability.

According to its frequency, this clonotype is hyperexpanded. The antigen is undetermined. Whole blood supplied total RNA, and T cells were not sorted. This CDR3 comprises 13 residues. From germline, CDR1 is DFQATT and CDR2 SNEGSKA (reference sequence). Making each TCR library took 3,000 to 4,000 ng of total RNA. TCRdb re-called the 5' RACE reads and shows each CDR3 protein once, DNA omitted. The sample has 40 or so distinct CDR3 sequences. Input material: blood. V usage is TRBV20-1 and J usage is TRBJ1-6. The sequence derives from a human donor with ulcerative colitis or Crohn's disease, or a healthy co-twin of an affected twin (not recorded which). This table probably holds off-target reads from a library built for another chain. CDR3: CSAKTGESQPLHF.